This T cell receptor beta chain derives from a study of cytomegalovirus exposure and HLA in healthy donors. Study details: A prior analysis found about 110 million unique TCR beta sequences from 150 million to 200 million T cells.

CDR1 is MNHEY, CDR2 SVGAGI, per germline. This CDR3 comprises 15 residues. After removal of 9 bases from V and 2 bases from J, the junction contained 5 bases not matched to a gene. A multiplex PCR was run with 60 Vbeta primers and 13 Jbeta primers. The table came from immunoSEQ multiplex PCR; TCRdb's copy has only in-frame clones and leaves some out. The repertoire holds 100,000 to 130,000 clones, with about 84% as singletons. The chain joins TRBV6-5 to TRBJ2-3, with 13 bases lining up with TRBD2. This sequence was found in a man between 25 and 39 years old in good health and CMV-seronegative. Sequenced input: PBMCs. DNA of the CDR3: TGTGCCAGTGCCGGACTAGCGGGAGACACAGATACGCAGTATTTT. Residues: CASAGLAGDTDTQYF.